The subject of this entry is one T cell receptor (beta chain). Its specificity is not known. This sample was taken from a study of T cell responses to AZD1222 COVID-19 vaccine. Produced via immunoSEQ multiplex PCR; TCRdb's table is partial and in-frame only. This sample has fewer than 200,000 clones; approximately 90% occur once, and the top ten carry roughly 6%. The CDR3 runs to 14 residues. CDR1 is KGHSH and CDR2 is LQKENI in the germline V gene. The V end lost 2 bases, the J end lost 5 bases, and 13 bases lay between the germline ends. Overall study findings and caveats: Females outnumbered males among donors, who were mostly white British; clonal diversity was possibly underestimated.

The sequencing used peripheral blood, collected on day 0 of AZD1222 vaccination. V and J are TRBV18 and TRBJ2-7; D uncertain. This clonotype originated in an adult in good health. The CDR3 is CASSPLASGHEQYF. In DNA, the CDR3 is TGTGCCAGCTCACCATTGGCCAGTGGCCACGAGCAGTACTTC.